Below, one T cell receptor beta chain is given with its context. Its antigen remains undetermined. No quality values exist for individual bases; no much larger clone is one base distant. This sample was taken from a study of shared clonotypes between healthy human individuals (dated by TCRdb to the early 2020s). Regarding the study in general: The cohort comprised two women and a few men aged 18 to 49 years. The study deeply sequenced blood TCR repertoires of about 5 healthy adults to estimate repertoire size and the extent of clonotype sharing between individuals. For each donor, CD4 naive and CD4 memory were each run on three plates, CD8 naive on two plates, and CD8 memory on one plate. Each donor's leukapheresis produced roughly between roughly 0.85 and 9.5 billion PBMCs. Different laboratories and diverse techniques were used to prepare libraries and sequence TCR repertoires, to increase sequencing depth and limit assay-specific biases.

Using the deep immunoSEQ assay, multiplex PCR amplified TCR CDR3 regions from genomic DNA. Extracted genomic DNA from each cell subset was spread evenly across all wells of several immunoSEQ 96-well plates, with each plate serving as a replicate. For sorted subsets, approximately 190 ng genomic DNA, equal to tens of thousands of T cell genomes, was loaded into each replicate PCR. The purified libraries were quantified using a Qubit 3.0 fluorometer, sized with a Bioanalyzer 2100, and then quantified again using the KAPA Library Quantification kit. Each immunoSEQ 96-well plate was sequenced on its own single-read 150-cycle Illumina NextSeq 550 flow cell. The original methods were these. Because only junctional sequences without quality scores were contained in the immunoSEQ output, filtering matching that applied to full-length reads could not be performed. Sequences were annotated with PyIR, a Python wrapper for IgBLAST v1.9, and V/J genes and CDR3 were assigned using IMGT germline references. Reads were filtered out if the reads had weak V/J assignments (E-value above 1e-6), no CDR3, stop codons, out-of-frame junctions, or ambiguous translated residues. V3J clonotypes were defined as sequences sharing the same inferred V gene, J gene, and CDR3 amino acid sequence. Percentage overlap between repertoires was calculated by dividing the number of shared unique clonotypes by the size of the smaller repertoire. Three approaches were used to assess repertoire richness: RTK rarefaction, the Chao1 estimator, and Recon v2.1 estimates of unobserved clonotypes. OLGA was used to compute generation probabilities for all TCRbeta clonotypes that the gDNA method yielded from several donors. The table was pulled from immuneACCESS by TCRdb, which kept in-frame rearrangements only. Such tables lose some clones; where checked, under half of the loss comes from unresolved V genes, and the rest has no known cause. The V and J calls and clone size were taken over from that table, and D and trimming were inferred from the DNA. This sample lists roughly 2 million clones; approximately 96% were detected once. The ten largest clones add up to 0.1% to 0.15% of the sample.

Study-level results and caveats: Only blood was sampled, and tissue TCR repertoires likely differ from those in blood. Across a few donors, approximately 4.6% of naive CD4, over 3% of naive CD8, roughly 2.3% of memory CD4, and 0.4% to 0.45% of memory CD8 clonotypes were shared. The genetic and exposure-history diversity represented was limited by the small number of donors. Based on pairwise subsampling, the degree of clonotype sharing among donors was expected to be affected by sequencing depth. Larger estimated clonotype richness was generally found for naive subsets than for memory subsets. Incomplete sequencing was indicated by rarefaction of sorted-subset datasets, despite the large sequencing depth. Clonotypes shared by all four sorted-subset donors showed higher generation probabilities than non-shared clonotypes.

Healthy HIV-negative adults with no recently reported acute infections or vaccinations were included as donors. All donors were Caucasian adults living in Nashville, Tennessee, USA. CD4+ T cells were enriched through magnetic negative selection, after which naive cells were positively selected on CD45RA and the remaining negative fraction served as the memory subset. Blood was obtained by leukapheresis, after which PBMCs were separated by Ficoll-Histopaque density gradient centrifugation and cryopreserved in liquid nitrogen vapor phase. Purity and quantity of every magnetically sorted T cell population were checked by analytical flow cytometry. Genomic DNA was isolated from each sorted fraction and quantified by UV absorbance on a Nanodrop 2000c. As encoded in the germline V gene (reference sequence), CDR1 is SEHNR while CDR2 is FQNEAQ. The V and J ends are trimmed by 4 bases and 1 base, leaving 8 bases between them. Counted from cysteine to phenylalanine, this CDR3 has 14 amino acids. Only the CDR3 DNA is retained, 42 bases long and in frame from the first base.

Here the chain combines TRBV7-9 and TRBJ1-5; D gene: possibly TRBD1, on 6 matching bases. The sequence was obtained from a man younger than 35 in good health. The material sequenced was naive CD4+ T cells sorted from blood. The meaning of the sample's cell subset or site label: CD45RA+ positively selected. This receptor has the CDR3 CASSYGQSNQPQHF. The DNA is as follows: TGTGCCAGCAGCTATGGACAGAGCAATCAGCCCCAGCATTTT.